These 25 T cell receptor beta chains were all obtained from the same sample, sequenced in a study of cytomegalovirus exposure and HLA in healthy donors. Use of 60 Vbeta and 13 Jbeta primers characterized the PCR. The data were produced by immunoSEQ multiplex PCR, yet TCRdb's version contains in-frame clones alone and is incomplete. The table lists 150,000 to 200,000 clones, roughly nine tenths of them singletons. The sequenced sample consisted of PBMCs. These receptors were taken from a woman aged 25 to 39 in good health and CMV-seronegative.

The genes are TRBV29-1 and TRBJ2-1; D is ambiguous. The CDR3 runs to 11 residues. Between the trimmed V and J ends, which lost 7 bases and 12 bases, there was a span of 16 bases. The germline V gene has CDR1 SQVTM and CDR2 ANQGSEA. CDR3: CSASNADTQFF. CDR3 in DNA: TGCAGCGCGAGCAACGCCGACACGCAGTTCTTC.

The chain has TRBV28 and TRBJ2-3; 10 bases are shared with TRBD2. Germline trimming cut 5 bases from V and 0 bases from J; bases unmatched to any gene: 17. The CDR3 totals 20 residues. CDR1 is MDHEN, CDR2 SYDVKM, per germline. The CDR3: CASSPTLSGRHRGSTDTQYF. The CDR3 bases are TGTGCCAGCAGTCCCACCCTTAGCGGGAGGCACCGGGGGAGCACAGATACGCAGTATTTT.

Note on this clone: This sample also contains other DNA sequences that code for the same CDR3. The chain is built from TRBV9 and TRBJ2-1, with D unresolved. Germline V lookup: CDR1 SGDLS, CDR2 YYNGEE. Trimming stripped 0 bases from V and 9 bases from J, with 7 bases between. This CDR3 is 12 amino acids long. The CDR3 here is CASSVAGVEQFF. Here the CDR3 DNA reads TGTGCCAGCAGCGTAGCGGGTGTTGAGCAGTTCTTC.

The rearrangement joins TRBV28 to TRBJ2-5, with 10 bases matching TRBD1. The J call may be incorrect, as the DNA end agrees better with TRBJ2-7. The CDR3 covers 14 residues. Germline V gene lookup returns CDR1 MDHEN and CDR2 SYDVKM. CDR3: CASVAGTGVFEQYF. CDR3 nucleotide sequence: TGTGCCAGCGTCGCCGGGACAGGGGTGTTCGAGCAGTACTTC.

A single count supports this clone. The chain has TRBV5-1 and TRBJ1-1, with TRBD1 matching 12 bases. J was trimmed by 1 base and V by 0 bases; bases with no gene match: 1. CDR1 SGHRS and CDR2 YFSETQ come from the germline V gene. The CDR3 runs 16 residues. The DNA of the CDR3 is TGCGCCAGCAGCTTGGGGGACAGGGGGCAGAACACTGAAGCTTTCTTT. Translation gives CASSLGDRGQNTEAFF.

The V and J genes are TRBV29-1 and TRBJ1-2; a possible D gene is TRBD1 (6 bases). CDR3 length equals 14 residues. Trimming cost V 1 base and J 4 bases, with 13 bases left between them. Germline values: CDR1 SQVTM, CDR2 ANQGSEA. CDR3 protein: CSVEGGQRSYGYTF. The CDR3 DNA follows: TGCAGCGTTGAAGGGGGGCAGCGTAGCTATGGCTACACCTTC. Full variable domain (outside the CDR3, taken from reference TRBV29-1 and TRBJ1-2): SAVISQKPSRDICQRGTSLTIQCQVDSQVTMMFWYRQQPGQSLTLIATANQGSEATYESGFVIDKFPISRPNLTFSTLTVSNMSPEDSSIYLCSVEGGQRSYGYTFGSGTRLTVV.

This chain joins TRBV18 and TRBJ2-7, with TRBD2 matching over 8 bases. Germline-derived CDR1 and CDR2 are KGHSH and LQKENI. The CDR3 extends over 15 amino acids. Trimming at V came to 3 bases and at J to 6 bases, leaving 10 bases not matched to a gene. The CDR3 here is CASSPGTTAGGEQYF. The CDR3 DNA is TGTGCCAGCTCACCGGGGACGACGGCGGGAGGCGAGCAGTACTTC.

The gene calls are TRBV7-9 and TRBJ1-1, with a possible D match to TRBD1 (6 bases). The CDR3 contains 15 residues. Per germline, CDR1 SEHNR and CDR2 FQNEAQ (reference sequence). Trimming cost V 1 base and J 5 bases, with 14 bases left between them. CDR3 sequence: CASSLERGLNTEAFF. CDR3 coding DNA: TGTGCCAGCAGCTTAGAGCGGGGGCTAAATACTGAAGCTTTCTTT.

The chain recombines TRBV11-2 with TRBJ2-2, with 11 bases matching TRBD1. The CDR3 has 15 amino acids. The V gene end was trimmed by 5 bases and the J gene end by 7 bases; junction bases not matched to a gene: 6. The germline gives CDR1 SGHAT, CDR2 FQNNGV. The chain's CDR3 is CASSKRDRGSGELFF. The CDR3 DNA reads TGTGCCAGCAGCAAGAGGGACAGGGGGAGCGGGGAGCTGTTTTTT.

V usage is TRBV5-6 and J usage is TRBJ2-1; TRBD1 matches 7 bases. The V gene end was trimmed by 4 bases and the J gene end by 2 bases; junction bases not matched to a gene: 9. CDR1 is SGHDT and CDR2 is YYEEEE in the germline V gene. CDR3 length equals 16 residues. This CDR3 is CASSQSRQGTYNEQFF. As DNA, the CDR3 is TGTGCCAGCAGCCAGAGTAGACAGGGAACCTACAATGAGCAGTTCTTC.

The rearrangement links TRBV7-9 to TRBJ2-1; 9 bases fit TRBD1. V shed 5 bases, J shed 7 bases, and the junction held 12 bases outside the gene matches. Germline loops: CDR1 SEHNR, CDR2 FQNEAQ (reference sequence). CDR3 length: 16 residues. The CDR3 sequence is CASSPNTGTGNNEQFF. DNA for the CDR3: TGTGCCAGCAGCCCTAATACCGGGACAGGGAATAATGAGCAGTTCTTC.

This chain connects TRBV5-6 to TRBJ1-2, with unresolved D. This CDR3 has 13 amino acids. From germline, CDR1 is SGHDT and CDR2 YYEEEE. Between the trimmed V and J ends, which lost 0 bases and 7 bases, there was a span of 10 bases. The CDR3 DNA follows: TGTGCCAGCAGCTTGGGGGCAGTGGCTGGCTACACCTTC. Translated, it gives CASSLGAVAGYTF.

The rearrangement uses TRBV13 and TRBJ1-1; D may be TRBD1 (6 bases). Germline-derived CDR1 and CDR2 are PRHDT and FYEKMQ (reference sequence). V was cut by 5 bases and J by 4 bases, with 14 bases left in between. The CDR3 has 14 amino acids. The CDR3 reads CASSPQGRGTEAFF. CDR3 in DNA: TGTGCCAGCAGCCCACAGGGTAGAGGCACTGAAGCTTTCTTT.

This CDR3 reads CASSEVVRDWGYTF. The CDR3 region has the DNA TGTGCCAGCAGTGAAGTGGTCAGGGATTGGGGCTACACCTTC. The chain is built from TRBV6-1 and TRBJ1-2; possibly TRBD1 for D (5 bases). This CDR3 has 14 residues. Germline assignment: CDR1 MNHNS and CDR2 SASEGT. Trimming removed 1 base at V and 8 bases at J, with 14 bases between.

The rearrangement uses TRBV19 and TRBJ2-3; 11 bases match TRBD2. Trimming took 8 bases from V and 5 from J; bases not matched to a gene: 9. The CDR3 has 15 amino acids. CDR1 and CDR2 (germline): LNHDA, SQIVND (reference sequence). The CDR3 spells CASGSSGGSGDTQYF. CDR3 bases: TGTGCCAGTGGCTCTAGCGGGGGGAGTGGAGATACGCAGTATTTT.

J is TRBJ2-7 and V is TRBV18; 7 bases align to TRBD1. The CDR3 contains 15 residues. The V and J ends lost 3 bases and 0 bases, in that order; junction bases with no gene match: 5. The germline gives CDR1 KGHSH, CDR2 LQKENI. The CDR3 bases are TGTGCCAGCTCACCGGACAGGACGAGCTCCTACGAGCAGTACTTC. Amino acid sequence: CASSPDRTSSYEQYF.

The genes are TRBV6-5 and TRBJ2-7; 7 bases are shared with TRBD1. Germline V gene data show CDR1 as MNHEY and CDR2 as SVGAGI. Trimming at V came to 0 bases and at J to 0 bases, leaving 2 bases not matched to a gene. This CDR3 has 15 amino acids. The CDR3 DNA sequence: TGTGCCAGCAGTTACTCATGGACAGGCTCCTACGAGCAGTACTTC. It is translated as CASSYSWTGSYEQYF.

The chain carries TRBV5-1 and TRBJ2-7, with TRBD1 identical over 9 bases. Germline V gene sequence: CDR1 SGHRS, CDR2 YFSETQ. The CDR3 has 14 residues. The V gene end was trimmed by 7 bases and the J gene end by 0 bases; junction bases not matched to a gene: 5. The CDR3 coding sequence is TGCGCCAGCGGGGACAGGGCCAGCTCCTACGAGCAGTACTTC. Protein sequence: CASGDRASSYEQYF.

The V gene is TRBV13, the J gene TRBJ2-2; a possible D gene is TRBD1 (5 bases). The closer fit of TRBJ1-3 to the DNA end suggests the J call may be wrong. Germline-derived CDR1 and CDR2 are PRHDT and FYEKMQ (reference sequence). This CDR3 has 15 amino acids. CDR3 bases: TGTGCCAGCACCAGGGCCGCATTCTCTGGAAACACCATATATTTT. Translating it yields CASTRAAFSGNTIYF.

The rearrangement uses TRBV7-9 and TRBJ2-1; 13 bases align to TRBD2. Germline CDR1 reads SEHNR; CDR2 reads FQNEAQ (reference sequence). The CDR3 loop spans 16 amino acids. Trimming took 3 bases from V and 6 from J; bases not matched to a gene: 5. CDR3 in amino acids: CASSFTLAGGLNEQFF. The CDR3, as DNA: TGTGCCAGCAGCTTCACACTAGCGGGGGGGCTCAATGAGCAGTTCTTC.

The V gene is TRBV28, the J gene TRBJ1-5; D gene uncertain. Germline assignment: CDR1 MDHEN and CDR2 SYDVKM. The ends were cut back, 6 bases at V and 4 bases at J, with 4 bases in the middle. This CDR3 comprises 11 residues. The CDR3 DNA reads TGTGCCAGCAGCCAAAATCAGCCCCAGCATTTT. It encodes CASSQNQPQHF.

V and J are TRBV6-5 and TRBJ2-2, with D unresolved. The CDR3 length is 13 residues. V was clipped by 0 bases and J by 6 bases, with 5 bases between them. Germline-derived CDR1 and CDR2 are MNHEY and SVGAGI. The CDR3 spells CASSYSSSGELFF. CDR3 nucleotides: TGTGCCAGCAGTTACTCGTCGTCCGGGGAGCTGTTTTTT.

The V gene is TRBV10-3, the J gene TRBJ2-5, with 13 positions matching TRBD2. Near its end, the DNA agrees better with TRBJ2-7, so the J call may be wrong. Germline V gives CDR1 ENHRY, CDR2 SYGVKD. This CDR3 is built from 16 residues. CDR3 sequence: CAISDPGLAGNYEQYF. CDR3 nucleotides: TGTGCCATCAGTGATCCGGGACTAGCGGGGAACTACGAGCAGTACTTC.

The chain joins TRBV7-9 to TRBJ2-1, with 9 bases matching TRBD2. Per the germline V gene, CDR1 is SEHNR and CDR2 is FQNEAQ (reference sequence). V shed 5 bases, J shed 9 bases, and the junction held 8 bases outside the gene matches. There are 14 residues in the CDR3. The CDR3: CASSPSGTSFEQFF. CDR3 coding DNA: TGTGCCAGCAGCCCATCCGGGACTAGCTTTGAGCAGTTCTTC.

CDR3: CASSPRTGAISTDTQYF. The DNA for the CDR3 is TGTGCCAGCAGCCCAAGGACAGGGGCTATTAGCACAGATACGCAGTATTTT. The chain recombines TRBV9 with TRBJ2-3, with 9 bases that match TRBD1. V gave up 4 bases and J gave up 0 bases; unmatched junction bases: 9. CDR1 and CDR2 (germline): SGDLS, YYNGEE. The CDR3 sequence is 17 residues long.